This T cell receptor (beta chain) stems from a study of monozygotic twins with inflammatory bowel disease. Study-wide results and limits: Background noise in patient repertoires may stem from differing immunosuppressive treatments.

As concerns this clonotype: Its cognate antigen is unknown.

The CDR3 extends over 13 amino acids. Per the germline V gene, CDR1 is GTSNPN and CDR2 is SVGIG (reference sequence). TCRdb reanalyzed the 5' RACE reads, giving one entry per CDR3 protein sequence and no DNA. Its table lists about 200,000 distinct CDR3 sequences. Sequencing was done on a sample of blood. This clonotype was sampled from a human donor with ulcerative colitis or Crohn's disease, or a healthy co-twin of an affected twin (not recorded which). The rearrangement uses TRBV30 and TRBJ1-5. The CDR3 region is CAWSRFGNQPQHF.